This T cell receptor beta chain was captured by sequencing in a study of identical twins (dated by TCRdb to 2016 to 2017). With regard to the full study: The study deep-sequenced TCR alpha and beta repertoires from monozygotic twins, unrelated adults of various ages and cord blood to test whether fetal clonotypes persist. To rule out contamination, replicate twin experiments were performed at different times with different library preparation protocols.

The full study reports these points: Compared with coincidental sharing between unrelated individuals, an excess of low generation-probability sequences was observed among out-of-frame TCR alpha sequences shared between twins. In beta out-of-frame sequences, excess twin sharing was weaker, because having fewer shared sequences lowered the signal-to-noise ratio. Out-of-frame TCR alpha sharing in monozygotic twins was systematically underestimated by recombination models, whereas sharing between unrelated individuals was in agreement with the recombination models. Abundant cord blood beta clonotypes carried fewer insertions; young adult naive repertoires showed a weaker similar trend, while memory repertoires showed none. Invariant T cells such as MAIT and iNKT could partly confound zero-insertion analyses, though diverse VJ usage argued against this for most clonotypes. Conclusions relied on cross-sectional statistical analysis, since the same donors could not be followed over many years.

The CDR3 starts with the cysteine, ends with the phenylalanine, and has 13 residues. Kept here is only the CDR3 DNA, which spans 39 bases and is read in frame from base 1. The germline V gene gives CDR1 as SGHTA and CDR2 as FQGTGA. V was cut back by 2 bases and J by 5 bases, leaving a gap of 9 bases between them. The library was built by means of 5' RACE. The reads were generated on an Illumina HiSeq 2000. A universal primer binding site was added through template switching, and the final cDNA carried a unique molecular identifier so that TCR cDNA molecules could be counted accurately. Specific primers in the conserved constant-segment region were used to synthesize first-strand cDNA for TCR alpha and beta chains. To control for contamination, every cDNA library was double barcoded, receiving both a SMART-Mk sample barcode and Illumina barcodes. Two successive PCR steps introduced TruSeq adapter sequences along with Illumina sample barcodes. The Illumina HiSeq platform was used with custom primers to sequence TCR alpha and beta cDNA libraries. Per the source publication's procedure: MiGEC processed the raw reads to extract unique molecular identifiers, while MiXCR was used to determine the CDR3 positions. Recombination models were inferred per individual with the repgenHMM and IGoR tools using an EM algorithm. Shared clonotype analysis was performed with the tcR package in R, normalizing sharing by the product of cloneset sizes. To study raw recombination without the effects of thymic and clonal selection, out-of-frame nonproductive sequences were analyzed. TCRdb ran its own pipeline on the public reads, namely fastp trimming at Q25 and MiXCR clone calling, and kept in-frame beta chains. Each record represents a unique CDR3 protein, reported with the most common genes and DNA among its rows. The V and J calls were not made by the authors but by TCRdb's processing. The sample includes 700,000 or so distinct CDR3 sequences, with 8.6% observed a single time. 0.85% to 1% of the sample rests with the top ten.

Every donor was a healthy Caucasian. Three pairs of female monozygotic twins, all aged 18 to 29 years, were included in the twin cohort. RNA for TCR libraries was isolated from peripheral blood mononuclear cells. This clonotype occurred a few times. The antigen it binds to is not known. Base qualities are not provided; no much larger clone lies one nucleotide away. The sample also formed part of further work on yellow fever vaccine responses in identical twins. The second study reports: According to the authors, the vaccine-induced T cell response in identical twins seemed to be partly convergent and partly specific to each individual. The study precisely tracked vaccine-responding T cell clones in identical twins.

This TCR derives from a woman under 30 in good health. What was sequenced was PBMCs. The V gene is TRBV7-3 and the J gene is TRBJ2-5; there is no confident call for the D gene. CDR3 reads: CASSLFGLETQYF. The bases are TGTGCCAGCAGCTTATTCGGGTTGGAGACCCAGTACTTC.